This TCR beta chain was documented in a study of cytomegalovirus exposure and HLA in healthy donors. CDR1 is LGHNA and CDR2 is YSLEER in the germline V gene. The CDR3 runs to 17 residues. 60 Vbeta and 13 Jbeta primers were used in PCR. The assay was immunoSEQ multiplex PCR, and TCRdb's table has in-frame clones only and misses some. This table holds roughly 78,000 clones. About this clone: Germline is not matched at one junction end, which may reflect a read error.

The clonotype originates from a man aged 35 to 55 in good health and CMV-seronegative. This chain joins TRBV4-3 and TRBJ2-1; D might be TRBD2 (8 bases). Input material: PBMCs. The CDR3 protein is CASSEEYSGTAYNEQFF. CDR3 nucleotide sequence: TGCGCCAGCAGCGAAGAATATAGCGGGACAGCCTACAATGAGCAGTTCTTC.